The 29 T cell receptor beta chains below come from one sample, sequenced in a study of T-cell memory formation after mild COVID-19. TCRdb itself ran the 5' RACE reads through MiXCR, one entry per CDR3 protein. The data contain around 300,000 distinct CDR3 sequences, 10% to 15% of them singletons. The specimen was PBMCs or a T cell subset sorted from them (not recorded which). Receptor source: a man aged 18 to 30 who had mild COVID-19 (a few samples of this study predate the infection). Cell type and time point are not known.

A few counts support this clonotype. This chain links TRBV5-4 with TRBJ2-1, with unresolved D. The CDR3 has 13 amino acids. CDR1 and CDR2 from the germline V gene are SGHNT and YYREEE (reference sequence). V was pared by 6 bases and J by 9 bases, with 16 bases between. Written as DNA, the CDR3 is TGTGCCAGCACCTTCCTGGGGTCGGGTGAGCAGTTCTTC. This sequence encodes CASTFLGSGEQFF.

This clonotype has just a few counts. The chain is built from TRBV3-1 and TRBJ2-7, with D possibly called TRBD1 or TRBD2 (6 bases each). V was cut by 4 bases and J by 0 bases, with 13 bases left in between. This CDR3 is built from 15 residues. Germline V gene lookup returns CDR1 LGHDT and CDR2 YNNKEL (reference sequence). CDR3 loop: CASSPGARSSYEQYF. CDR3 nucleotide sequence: TGTGCCAGCAGCCCGGGGGCCCGGAGCTCCTACGAGCAGTACTTC.

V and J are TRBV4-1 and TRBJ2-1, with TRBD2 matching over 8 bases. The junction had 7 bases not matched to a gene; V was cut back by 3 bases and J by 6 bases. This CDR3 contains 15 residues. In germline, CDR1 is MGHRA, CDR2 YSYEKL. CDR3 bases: TGCGCCAGCAGCCAGACCGGGACTAGGATCAATGAGCAGTTCTTC. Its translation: CASSQTGTRINEQFF.

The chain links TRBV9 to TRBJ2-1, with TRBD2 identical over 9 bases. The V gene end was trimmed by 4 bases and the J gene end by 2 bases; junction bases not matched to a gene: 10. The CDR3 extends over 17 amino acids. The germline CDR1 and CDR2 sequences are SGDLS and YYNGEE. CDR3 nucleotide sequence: TGTGCCAGCAGCCCCGGCGGGGCGGGGGGGCCCTACAATGAGCAGTTCTTC. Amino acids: CASSPGGAGGPYNEQFF.

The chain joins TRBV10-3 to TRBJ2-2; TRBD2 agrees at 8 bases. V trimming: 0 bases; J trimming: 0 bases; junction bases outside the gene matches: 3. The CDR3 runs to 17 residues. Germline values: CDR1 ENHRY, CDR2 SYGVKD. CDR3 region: CAISESIAGTNTGELFF. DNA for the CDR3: TGTGCCATCAGTGAGTCAATAGCGGGGACGAACACCGGGGAGCTGTTTTTT.

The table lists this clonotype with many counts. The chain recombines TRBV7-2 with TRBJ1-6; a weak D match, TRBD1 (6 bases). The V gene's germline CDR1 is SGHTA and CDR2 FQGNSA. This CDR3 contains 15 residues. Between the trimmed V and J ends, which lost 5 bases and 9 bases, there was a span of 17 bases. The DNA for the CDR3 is TGTGCCAGCAGCCCAGGGGTAGGGGCGGCTTCACCCCTCCACTTT. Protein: CASSPGVGAASPLHF.

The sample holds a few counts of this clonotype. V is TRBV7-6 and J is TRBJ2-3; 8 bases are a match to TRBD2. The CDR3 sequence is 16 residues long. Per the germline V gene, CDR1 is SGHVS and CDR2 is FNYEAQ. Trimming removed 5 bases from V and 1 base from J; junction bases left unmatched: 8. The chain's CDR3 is CASSRQRGPRTDTQYF. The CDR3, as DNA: TGTGCCAGCAGCCGCCAGCGGGGGCCACGCACAGATACGCAGTATTTT.

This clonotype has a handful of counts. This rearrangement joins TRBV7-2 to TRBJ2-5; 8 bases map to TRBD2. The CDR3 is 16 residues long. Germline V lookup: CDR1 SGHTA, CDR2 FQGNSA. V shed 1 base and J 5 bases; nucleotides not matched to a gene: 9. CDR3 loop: CASSLVVGGAAETQYF. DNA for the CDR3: TGTGCCAGCAGCTTAGTTGTCGGGGGGGCCGCGGAGACCCAGTACTTC.

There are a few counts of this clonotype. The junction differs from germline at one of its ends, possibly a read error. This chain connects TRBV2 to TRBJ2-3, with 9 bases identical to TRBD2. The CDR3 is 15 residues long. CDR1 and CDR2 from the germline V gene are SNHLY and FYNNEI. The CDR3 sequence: CASGESSGVTDTQYF. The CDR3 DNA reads TGTGCCAGCGGTGAATCTAGCGGGGTCACAGATACGCAGTATTTT.

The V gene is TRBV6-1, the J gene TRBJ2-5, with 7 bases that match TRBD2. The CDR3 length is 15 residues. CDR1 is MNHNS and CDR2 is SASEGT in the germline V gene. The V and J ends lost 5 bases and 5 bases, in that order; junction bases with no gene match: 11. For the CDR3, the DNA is TGTGCCAGCAGTCGAACGGGGGGTGTGGAGGAGACCCAGTACTTC. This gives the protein CASSRTGGVEETQYF.

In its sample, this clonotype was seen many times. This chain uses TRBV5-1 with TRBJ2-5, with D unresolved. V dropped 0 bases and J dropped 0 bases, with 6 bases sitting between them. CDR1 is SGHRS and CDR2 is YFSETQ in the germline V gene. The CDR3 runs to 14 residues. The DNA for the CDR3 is TGCGCCAGCAGCTTGGGTTACAACCAAGAGACCCAGTACTTC. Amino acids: CASSLGYNQETQYF.

CDR3 residues: CASTHGGAQPQHF. CDR3 DNA sequence: TGTGCCAGCACGCACGGGGGGGCTCAGCCCCAGCATTTT. This chain links TRBV7-9 with TRBJ1-5; a weak D match, TRBD1 (6 bases). V dropped 7 bases and J dropped 6 bases, with 13 bases sitting between them. Germline assignment: CDR1 SEHNR and CDR2 FQNEAQ (reference sequence). The CDR3 has 13 amino acids. The full variable domain, completed using reference TRBV7-9 and TRBJ1-5, is DTGVSQNPRHKITKRGQNVTFRCDPISEHNRLYWYRQTLGQGPEFLTYFQNEAQLEKSRLLSDRFSAERPKGSFSTLEIQRTEQGDSAMYLCASTHGGAQPQHFGDGTRLSIL.

The CDR3 is CASSNRDFETQYF. The CDR3 DNA follows: TGTGCCAGCAGTAACCGGGATTTCGAGACCCAGTACTTC. The chain employs TRBV2 and TRBJ2-5; D possibly corresponds to TRBD2 (5 bases). The CDR3 is 13 residues long. Trimming stripped 5 bases from V and 5 bases from J, with 12 bases between. CDR1 and CDR2 (germline): SNHLY, FYNNEI.

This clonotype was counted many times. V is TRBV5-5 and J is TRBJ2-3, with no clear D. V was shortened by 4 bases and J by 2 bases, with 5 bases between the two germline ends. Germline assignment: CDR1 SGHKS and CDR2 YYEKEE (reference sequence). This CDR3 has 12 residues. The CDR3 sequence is CASSPDTDTQYF. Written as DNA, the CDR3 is TGTGCCAGCAGCCCTGACACAGATACGCAGTATTTT.

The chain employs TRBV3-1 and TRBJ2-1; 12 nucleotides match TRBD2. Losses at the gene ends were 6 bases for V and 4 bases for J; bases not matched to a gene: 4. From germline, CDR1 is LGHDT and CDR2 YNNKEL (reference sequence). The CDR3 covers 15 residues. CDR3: CASRLAGGVYNEQFF. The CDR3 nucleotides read TGTGCCAGCAGACTAGCGGGGGGCGTTTACAATGAGCAGTTCTTC.

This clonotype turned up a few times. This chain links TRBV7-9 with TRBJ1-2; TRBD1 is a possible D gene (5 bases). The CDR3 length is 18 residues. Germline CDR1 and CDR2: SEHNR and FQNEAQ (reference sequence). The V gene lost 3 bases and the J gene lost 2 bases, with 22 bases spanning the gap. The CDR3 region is CASSFSRGARPANYGYTF. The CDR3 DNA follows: TGTGCCAGCAGCTTTAGCCGAGGGGCGCGTCCCGCAAACTATGGCTACACCTTC.

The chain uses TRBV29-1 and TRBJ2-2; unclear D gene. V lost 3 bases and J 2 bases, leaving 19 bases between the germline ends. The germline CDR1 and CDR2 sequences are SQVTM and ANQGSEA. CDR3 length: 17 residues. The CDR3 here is CSVEGLVDDGNTGELFF. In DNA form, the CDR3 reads TGCAGCGTTGAGGGTCTTGTGGATGACGGAAACACCGGGGAGCTGTTTTTT.

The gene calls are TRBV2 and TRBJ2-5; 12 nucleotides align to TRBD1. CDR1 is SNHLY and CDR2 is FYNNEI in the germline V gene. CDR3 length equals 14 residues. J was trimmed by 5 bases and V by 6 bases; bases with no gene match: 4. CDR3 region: CASRRDRGPETQYF. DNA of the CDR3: TGTGCCAGCAGGCGGGACAGGGGGCCGGAGACCCAGTACTTC.

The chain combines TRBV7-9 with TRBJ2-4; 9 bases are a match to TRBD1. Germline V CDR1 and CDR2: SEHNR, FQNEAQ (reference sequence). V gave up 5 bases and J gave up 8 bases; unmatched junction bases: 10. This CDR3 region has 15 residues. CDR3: CASSPPTWDRDIQYF. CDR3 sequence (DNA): TGTGCCAGCAGCCCTCCGACGTGGGACAGGGACATTCAGTACTTC. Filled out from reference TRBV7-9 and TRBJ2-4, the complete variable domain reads DTGVSQNPRHKITKRGQNVTFRCDPISEHNRLYWYRQTLGQGPEFLTYFQNEAQLEKSRLLSDRFSAERPKGSFSTLEIQRTEQGDSAMYLCASSPPTWDRDIQYFGAGTRLSVL.

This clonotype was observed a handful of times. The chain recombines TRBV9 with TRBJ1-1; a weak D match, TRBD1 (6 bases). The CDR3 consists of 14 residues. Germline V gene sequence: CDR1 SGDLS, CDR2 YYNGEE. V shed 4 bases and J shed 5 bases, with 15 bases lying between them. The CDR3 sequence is CASSPTGTRTEAFF. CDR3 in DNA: TGTGCCAGCAGCCCTACAGGGACGAGGACTGAAGCTTTCTTT.

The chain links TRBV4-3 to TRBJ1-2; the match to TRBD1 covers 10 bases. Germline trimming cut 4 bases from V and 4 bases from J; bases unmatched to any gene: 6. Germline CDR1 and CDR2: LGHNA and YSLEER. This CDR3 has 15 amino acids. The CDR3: CASSRSGQGSYGYTF. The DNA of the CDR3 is TGCGCCAGCAGCCGCTCGGGACAGGGGAGCTATGGCTACACCTTC.

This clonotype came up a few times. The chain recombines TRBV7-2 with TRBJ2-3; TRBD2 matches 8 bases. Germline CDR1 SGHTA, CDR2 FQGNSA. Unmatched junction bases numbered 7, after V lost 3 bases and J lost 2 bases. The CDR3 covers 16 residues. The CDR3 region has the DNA TGTGCCAGCAGCTTGCCGGGTAGCGGGGCCACAGATACGCAGTATTTT. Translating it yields CASSLPGSGATDTQYF. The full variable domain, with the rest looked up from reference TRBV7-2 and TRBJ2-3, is GAGVSQSPSNKVTEKGKDVELRCDPISGHTALYWYRQSLGQGLEFLIYFQGNSAPDKSGLPSDRFSAERTGGSVSTLTIQRTQQEDSAVYLCASSLPGSGATDTQYFGPGTRLTVL.

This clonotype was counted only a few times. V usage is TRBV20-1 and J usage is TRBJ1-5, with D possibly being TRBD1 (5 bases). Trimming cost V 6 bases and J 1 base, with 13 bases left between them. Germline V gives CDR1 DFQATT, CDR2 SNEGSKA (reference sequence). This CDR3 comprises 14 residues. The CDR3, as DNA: TGCAGTGCCCAAATCCGGGACAGCAATCAGCCCCAGCATTTT. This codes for CSAQIRDSNQPQHF.

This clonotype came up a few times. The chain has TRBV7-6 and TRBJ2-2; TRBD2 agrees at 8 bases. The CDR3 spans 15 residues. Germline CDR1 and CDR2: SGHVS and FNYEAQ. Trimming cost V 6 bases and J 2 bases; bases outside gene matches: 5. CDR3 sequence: CASSPGRGNTGELFF. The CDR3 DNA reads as TGTGCCAGCAGTCCCGGGAGGGGAAACACCGGGGAGCTGTTTTTT.

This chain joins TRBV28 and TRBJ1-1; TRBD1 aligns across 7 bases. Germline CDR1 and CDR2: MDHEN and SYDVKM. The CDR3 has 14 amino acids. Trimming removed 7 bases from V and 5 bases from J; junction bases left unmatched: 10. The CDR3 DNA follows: TGTGCCAGCAAAACTTACAGGGGAGAAACTGAAGCTTTCTTT. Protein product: CASKTYRGETEAFF.

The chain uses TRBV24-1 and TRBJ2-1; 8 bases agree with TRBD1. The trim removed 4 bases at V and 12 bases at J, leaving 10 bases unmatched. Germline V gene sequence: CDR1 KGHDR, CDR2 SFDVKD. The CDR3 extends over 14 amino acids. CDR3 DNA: TGTGCCACCAGTGACCCTGGACAGGGTCGGGGGCAGTTCTTC. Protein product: CATSDPGQGRGQFF.

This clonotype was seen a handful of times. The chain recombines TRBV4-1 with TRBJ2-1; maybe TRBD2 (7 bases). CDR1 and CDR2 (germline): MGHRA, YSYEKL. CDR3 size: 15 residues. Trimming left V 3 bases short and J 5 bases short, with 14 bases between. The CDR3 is CASSQLGGRDNEQFF. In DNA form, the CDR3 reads TGCGCCAGCAGCCAGCTCGGGGGGCGGGACAATGAGCAGTTCTTC.

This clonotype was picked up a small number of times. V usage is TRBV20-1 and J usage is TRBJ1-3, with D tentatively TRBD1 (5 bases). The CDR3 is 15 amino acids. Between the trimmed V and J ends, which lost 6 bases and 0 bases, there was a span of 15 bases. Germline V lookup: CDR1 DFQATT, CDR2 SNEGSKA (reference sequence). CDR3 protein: CSATVDSTSGNTIYF. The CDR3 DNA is TGCAGTGCAACGGTCGACAGTACCTCTGGAAACACCATATATTTT.

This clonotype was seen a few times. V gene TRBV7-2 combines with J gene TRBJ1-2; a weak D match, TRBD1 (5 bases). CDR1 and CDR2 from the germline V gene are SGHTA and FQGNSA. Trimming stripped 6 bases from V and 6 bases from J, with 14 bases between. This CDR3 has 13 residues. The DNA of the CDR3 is TGTGCCAGCAGTCCTAATCAGGGAGATGGCTACACCTTC. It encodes CASSPNQGDGYTF.